These 29 T cell receptor beta chains were sequenced from one sample in a study of identical twins. TCRdb re-called the 5' RACE reads through MiXCR, storing one row per CDR3 protein. The data show some 1,700,000 distinct CDR3 sequences, less than 35% seen once. The material sequenced was cord blood. Receptor source: a newborn girl in good health.

This clonotype has more than one count but fewer than ten. The chain has TRBV12-3 or TRBV12-4 and TRBJ1-2; D not certain. Trimming pared 1 base from V and 1 base from J, leaving 10 bases between. This CDR3 spans 15 amino acids. In DNA form, the CDR3 reads TGTGCCAGCAGTTTAGTTAACCGGTTTAACTATGGCTACACCTTC. Translated, it gives CASSLVNRFNYGYTF.

This clonotype came up a few times. This chain connects TRBV20-1 to TRBJ2-7; unclear D gene. The J call may be incorrect, as the DNA end agrees better with TRBJ2-5. CDR3 length: 12 amino acids. The V gene's germline CDR1 is DFQATT and CDR2 SNEGSKA (reference sequence). CDR3 amino acids: CSASSERETQYF. The CDR3 DNA reads TGCAGTGCTAGCTCGGAGAGGGAGACCCAGTACTTC.

The chain links TRBV14 to TRBJ2-5; weak D call: TRBD2 (5 bases). The V gene's germline CDR1 is SGHDN and CDR2 FVKESK. The CDR3 totals 11 residues. Trimming removed 4 bases at V and 13 bases at J, with 13 bases between. The CDR3 reads CASSRWGEVYF. CDR3 bases: TGTGCCAGCAGCCGCTGGGGAGAGGTGTACTTC.

The V call is TRBV14, the J call TRBJ2-1; tentative D call: TRBD1 (6 bases). The CDR3 covers 16 residues. V was cut by 1 base and J by 8 bases, with 18 bases left in between. Germline V lookup: CDR1 SGHDN, CDR2 FVKESK. In nucleotides, the CDR3 is TGTGCCAGCAGCCAAGTACGTCCAGGGGCGCTAGATGAGCAGTTCTTC. This translates into CASSQVRPGALDEQFF.

This clonotype was counted many times. The V and J genes are TRBV18 and TRBJ2-5; weak D call: TRBD1 (5 bases). The assigned J gene may be wrong: the sequence end matches TRBJ2-7 better. The CDR3 runs 12 residues. Germline assignment: CDR1 KGHSH and CDR2 LQKENI. CDR3 sequence reads: CASSPRGNEQYF. For the CDR3, the DNA is TGTGCCAGCTCACCACGGGGCAACGAGCAGTACTTC.

The chain recombines TRBV12-3 or TRBV12-4 with TRBJ1-5; no firm D call. V lost 4 bases to trimming and J lost 4 bases, with 8 bases between them. The CDR3 is 13 residues long. The chain's CDR3 is CASSSNRNQPQHF. The CDR3 DNA reads TGTGCCAGCAGTTCTAACAGAAATCAGCCCCAGCATTTT.

The rearrangement joins TRBV5-6 to TRBJ2-2; D is perhaps TRBD1 or TRBD2 (6 bases each). V lost 1 base and J 0 bases, leaving 16 bases between the germline ends. Germline CDR1 SGHDT, CDR2 YYEEEE. This CDR3 has 18 residues. CDR3 amino acids: CASSLRSTGAPNTGELFF. The CDR3 bases are TGTGCCAGCAGCTTGCGGTCAACGGGGGCCCCGAACACCGGGGAGCTGTTTTTT.

This clonotype was picked up a small number of times. The rearrangement joins TRBV2 to TRBJ2-3; D assignment may be TRBD1 or TRBD2 (5 bases each). The CDR3 consists of 11 residues. The V end lost 7 bases, the J end lost 9 bases, and 11 bases lay between the germline ends. CDR1 SNHLY and CDR2 FYNNEI come from the germline V gene. CDR3 region: CASNRGGTQYF. The CDR3 DNA reads as TGTGCCAGCAACCGGGGCGGGACGCAGTATTTT.

V is TRBV20-1 and J is TRBJ1-2; possible D gene TRBD1, 6 bases. V was cut by 6 bases and J by 8 bases, with 13 bases left in between. Germline lookup yields CDR1 DFQATT and CDR2 SNEGSKA (reference sequence). This CDR3 is 11 amino acids long. Written as DNA, the CDR3 is TGCAGTGCCCTCGGGGGGCCCGGCTACACCTTC. It yields the protein CSALGGPGYTF.

The chain recombines TRBV20-1 with TRBJ2-1, with 9 bases matching TRBD1. Near its end, the DNA agrees better with TRBJ2-7, so the J call may be wrong. Germline loops: CDR1 DFQATT, CDR2 SNEGSKA (reference sequence). CDR3 length: 15 amino acids. The CDR3 DNA follows: TGCAGTGCTAGAGATAAGGGACAGGGCTACAATGAGCAGTACTTC. Its protein product is CSARDKGQGYNEQYF.

With respect to this clonotype: A junction end diverges from the germline sequence, so it may reflect a read error. This chain links TRBV20-1 with TRBJ2-1, with 10 positions matching TRBD2. The germline V gene has CDR1 DFQATT and CDR2 SNEGSKA (reference sequence). This CDR3 has 12 residues. The CDR3 loop reads CSARLAGVEKFF. The DNA for the CDR3 is TGCAGTGCTAGACTAGCGGGAGTTGAGAAGTTCTTC.

This chain connects TRBV5-1 to TRBJ1-6; 9 nucleotides line up with TRBD1. The CDR3 runs 18 residues. The germline CDR1 and CDR2 sequences are SGHRS and YFSETQ. The ends lost 1 base at V and 2 bases at J; junction bases unmatched: 7. The CDR3 reads CASSLQGQGTAYNSPLHF. In DNA, the CDR3 is TGCGCCAGCAGCTTGCAAGGACAGGGGACGGCCTATAATTCACCCCTCCACTTT. The complete variable domain, with remaining parts taken from reference TRBV5-1 and TRBJ1-6, reads KAGVTQTPRYLIKTRGQQVTLSCSPISGHRSVSWYQQTPGQGLQFLFEYFSETQRNKGNFPGRFSGRQFSNSRSEMNVSTLELGDSALYLCASSLQGQGTAYNSPLHFGNGTRLTVT.

This clonotype was observed many times. This sequence joins TRBV20-1 and TRBJ2-7, with D possibly TRBD1 on 7 matching bases. Germline V gene lookup returns CDR1 DFQATT and CDR2 SNEGSKA (reference sequence). The CDR3 runs to 12 residues. The V end was cut by 6 bases, the J end by 4 bases, with 13 bases between. CDR3 residues: CSARGVAYEQYF. The CDR3 region has the DNA TGCAGTGCCAGGGGGGTGGCATACGAGCAGTACTTC.

This clonotype was detected once. The chain is built from TRBV5-1 and TRBJ1-6; weak D call: TRBD1 (6 bases). The ends were cut back, 0 bases at V and 5 bases at J, with 9 bases in the middle. Germline V gene sequence: CDR1 SGHRS, CDR2 YFSETQ. This CDR3 contains 15 residues. This chain's CDR3 is CASSLVPGDNSPLHF. The CDR3 nucleotides are TGCGCCAGCAGCTTGGTGCCAGGGGATAATTCACCCCTCCACTTT.

This sequence joins TRBV28 and TRBJ2-7; 10 nucleotides align to TRBD1. V was clipped by 2 bases and J by 12 bases; unmatched bases: 7. Germline V CDR1 and CDR2: MDHEN, SYDVKM. The CDR3 totals 13 residues. The CDR3 here is CASSLRGTGEMYF. DNA of the CDR3: TGTGCCAGCAGTTTACGGGGGACAGGGGAGATGTACTTC.

The chain combines TRBV29-1 with TRBJ2-7, with D unresolved. Germline V gives CDR1 SQVTM, CDR2 ANQGSEA. The CDR3 totals 11 residues. V lost 3 bases and J 10 bases, leaving 13 bases between the germline ends. For the CDR3, the DNA is TGCAGCGTTGATGACCCTCATACCCAGTACTTC. Amino acids: CSVDDPHTQYF.

In DNA form, the CDR3 reads TGCAGTGCTAGAAACCGGGACAGGGTGGGCACTGAAGCTTTCTTT. Encoded protein: CSARNRDRVGTEAFF. The gene calls are TRBV20-1 and TRBJ1-1; 9 bases agree with TRBD1. V lost 2 bases and J lost 4; bases outside the gene matches: 8. CDR3 length equals 15 residues. The germline V gene encodes CDR1 DFQATT and CDR2 SNEGSKA (reference sequence).

The chain employs TRBV27 and TRBJ1-6; D may be TRBD1 (5 bases). Per germline, CDR1 MNHEY and CDR2 SMNVEV (reference sequence). The CDR3 is 16 amino acids. The V end was cut by 5 bases, the J end by 9 bases, with 20 bases between. CDR3: CASSPLRGAGGSPLHF. The CDR3 nucleotides are TGTGCCAGCAGTCCCCTTCGTGGGGCCGGGGGTTCACCCCTCCACTTT.

This clonotype was recorded a few times. The rearrangement links TRBV5-1 to TRBJ2-3, with 8 bases that match TRBD1. Losses at the gene ends were 5 bases for V and 3 bases for J; bases not matched to a gene: 14. Germline lookup yields CDR1 SGHRS and CDR2 YFSETQ. This CDR3 comprises 17 residues. Written as DNA, the CDR3 is TGCGCCAGCAGGGACCGAGACAGGGGTGAAGGGACAGATACGCAGTATTTT. Translated, it gives CASRDRDRGEGTDTQYF.

V gene TRBV4-1 combines with J gene TRBJ2-1, with 10 positions matching TRBD2. This CDR3 region has 19 residues. The germline gives CDR1 MGHRA, CDR2 YSYEKL. J was trimmed by 4 bases and V by 0 bases; bases with no gene match: 12. The CDR3 spells CASSQESGAGGPKYNEQFF. CDR3 in DNA: TGCGCCAGCAGCCAAGAGAGCGGAGCGGGAGGGCCGAAGTACAATGAGCAGTTCTTC.

The J gene is TRBJ2-7, the V gene TRBV7-9; the match to TRBD2 covers 10 bases. CDR3 length equals 19 residues. V gave up 2 bases and J gave up 7 bases; unmatched junction bases: 20. Germline values: CDR1 SEHNR, CDR2 FQNEAQ (reference sequence). CDR3 amino acids: CASSLSSSGRRSSYNEQYF. CDR3 nucleotides: TGTGCCAGCAGCTTATCGTCTAGCGGGAGACGAAGCTCCTACAATGAGCAGTACTTC.

The CDR3 DNA follows: TGTGCCAGCAGCTCCTTTAGCATGGGGACAGGAGACACAGATACGCAGTATTTT. Its translation is CASSSFSMGTGDTDTQYF. The V call is TRBV28, the J call TRBJ2-3; TRBD1 agrees at 8 bases. Germline CDR1 and CDR2: MDHEN and SYDVKM. V lost 6 bases and J lost 2; bases outside the gene matches: 16. The CDR3 totals 18 residues.

V gene TRBV28 combines with J gene TRBJ1-5, with D uncertain. The CDR3 is 14 residues long. Germline V lookup: CDR1 MDHEN, CDR2 SYDVKM. V was cut by 7 bases and J by 0 bases, with 10 bases left in between. CDR3 DNA: TGTGCCAGCACGCGGCGGCTTAGCAATCAGCCCCAGCATTTT. Translating it yields CASTRRLSNQPQHF.

This chain connects TRBV29-1 to TRBJ2-7; possibly TRBD1 for D (5 bases). The germline gives CDR1 SQVTM, CDR2 ANQGSEA. Trimming pared 6 bases from V and 2 bases from J, leaving 11 bases between. The CDR3 runs to 12 residues. In DNA, the CDR3 is TGCAGCGTCCGGACATACACCTACGAGCAGTACTTC. Protein: CSVRTYTYEQYF.

Comments on this clonotype: A much larger clone is a single base away; this may be a read error. The rearrangement links TRBV4-2 to TRBJ2-1, with D hard to call. The CDR3 is made up of 13 amino acids. CDR1 and CDR2 (germline): LGHNA, YNFKEQ. Deletions cut 6 bases from V and 5 bases from J, with 11 bases between. CDR3 sequence: CASSLAINNEQFF. CDR3 coding DNA: TGTGCCAGCAGTCTGGCTATAAACAATGAGCAGTTCTTC.

This clonotype was seen more than once but under ten times. This chain uses TRBV5-1 with TRBJ2-1; a weak D match, TRBD2 (6 bases). The V end was cut by 0 bases, the J end by 0 bases, with 13 bases between. The CDR3 consists of 17 residues. In germline, CDR1 is SGHRS, CDR2 YFSETQ. CDR3 coding DNA: TGCGCCAGCAGCTTGGGTCGGGTGGGAGGCTCCTACAATGAGCAGTTCTTC. It translates to CASSLGRVGGSYNEQFF.

The V call is TRBV7-2, the J call TRBJ2-7; 9 bases match TRBD2. Looked up from germline, CDR1 is SGHTA and CDR2 is FQGNSA. Trimming at V came to 0 bases and at J to 4 bases, leaving 7 bases not matched to a gene. The CDR3 length is 16 residues. The CDR3 nucleotides are TGTGCCAGCAGCTTAGCGGTGGGACTAGCAACTTACGAGCAGTACTTC. This encodes CASSLAVGLATYEQYF.

This clonotype was seen a single time. This chain links TRBV5-1 with TRBJ2-1; TRBD2 agrees at 9 bases. The germline CDR1 and CDR2 sequences are SGHRS and YFSETQ. J gave up 0 bases and V 0 bases, and 4 bases lay outside the gene matches. The CDR3 length is 17 residues. CDR3 sequence: CASSLAGLASSYNEQFF. The DNA for the CDR3 is TGCGCCAGCAGCTTGGCAGGACTAGCGTCCTCCTACAATGAGCAGTTCTTC.

The chain joins TRBV6-5 to TRBJ1-4; possible D gene TRBD1, 6 bases. In germline, CDR1 is MNHEY, CDR2 SVGAGI. The CDR3 extends over 12 amino acids. Trimming shortened V by 5 bases and J by 8 bases, and 9 bases separated the two germline ends. The CDR3 bases are TGTGCCAGCAGTCACGACAGGGAAAAACTGTTTTTT. It yields the protein CASSHDREKLFF.